One sample yielded the 27 T cell receptor beta chains listed below, sequenced in a study of regulatory T cells in long-lasting Graves disease. The time point: newly diagnosed GD, antithyroid drugs for less than 3 months. Extracted PBMC RNA gave rise to the TCR library. Arm-PCR of CDR3 regions and iRepertoire HTBI primers were used to build TCR beta libraries. MiXCR, applied by TCRdb to the multiplex PCR reads, yields one record per CDR3 protein. The sample has a few hundred thousand distinct CDR3 sequences, around 19% seen once. This sample was also put to use in a study of T cells in Graves' hyperthyroidism and ophthalmopathy.

The sequences come from peripheral blood mononuclear cells (PBMCs), collected at new diagnosis, from a patient treated with antithyroid drugs. Receptors were obtained from a woman aged 30 to 39 with Graves disease.

Turning to this clonotype: A far larger clone is just one base off, so this is likely a read error. This chain joins TRBV7-8 and TRBJ2-1; 9 nucleotides align to TRBD2. CDR3 length equals 14 residues. Losses at the gene ends were 1 base for V and 9 bases for J; bases not matched to a gene: 4. Looked up from germline, CDR1 is SGHVS and CDR2 is FQNEAQ. The CDR3 loop is CASSLDAGGREQFF. CDR3 DNA sequence: TGTGCCAGCAGCTTAGACGCGGGGGGGCGTGAGCAGTTCTTC.

This rearrangement joins TRBV7-8 to TRBJ2-6, with D perhaps matching TRBD2 (6 bases). This CDR3 contains 17 residues. Trimming left V 6 bases short and J 0 bases short, with 15 bases between. The germline V gene encodes CDR1 SGHVS and CDR2 FQNEAQ. The CDR3 is CASSYNRGNSGANVLTF. The CDR3 nucleotides are TGTGCCAGCAGTTACAACCGGGGGAACTCTGGGGCCAACGTCCTGACTTTC.

The chain joins TRBV20-1 to TRBJ1-2, with 9 nucleotides matching TRBD1. The ends lost 5 bases at V and 8 bases at J; junction bases unmatched: 12. The CDR3 extends over 14 amino acids. The V gene's germline CDR1 is DFQATT and CDR2 SNEGSKA (reference sequence). For the CDR3, the DNA is TGCAGTGCTCCCCCGGGACAGGGTCTCCGGGGCTACACCTTC. The encoded protein is CSAPPGQGLRGYTF.

This clonotype showed up many times. The rearrangement links TRBV6-1 to TRBJ1-1; D is unresolved. The CDR3 spans 15 residues. Trimming cost V 6 bases and J 1 base, with 15 bases left between them. Looked up from germline, CDR1 is MNHNS and CDR2 is SASEGT. CDR3 DNA sequence: TGTGCCAGCAGCATGGGTGGACGGACGAACACTGAAGCTTTCTTT. It encodes CASSMGGRTNTEAFF.

This clonotype was counted a few times. CDR3 sequence: CASSQDLLRTGNTIYF. The CDR3 DNA follows: TGTGCCAGCAGCCAAGATCTGCTCAGAACTGGAAACACCATATATTTT. The chain joins TRBV4-2 to TRBJ1-3, with unresolved D. This CDR3 contains 16 residues. V shed 0 bases and J shed 2 bases, with 11 bases lying between them. The germline V gene has CDR1 LGHNA and CDR2 YNFKEQ.

This clonotype was detected many times. The J gene is TRBJ1-5, the V gene TRBV20-1; no reliable D call. The germline CDR1 and CDR2 sequences are DFQATT and SNEGSKA (reference sequence). Trimming left V 5 bases short and J 0 bases short, with 8 bases between. The CDR3 covers 13 residues. CDR3 nucleotide sequence: TGCAGTGCTTATCAGGATAGCAATCAGCCCCAGCATTTT. As protein: CSAYQDSNQPQHF.

This sequence joins TRBV5-1 and TRBJ1-3; D uncertain. The CDR3 sequence is 11 residues long. Trimming pared 5 bases from V and 4 bases from J, leaving 4 bases between. CDR1 and CDR2 (germline): SGHRS, YFSETQ. Here the CDR3 reads CASSNGNTIYF. For the CDR3, the DNA is TGCGCCAGCAGTAACGGAAACACCATATATTTT.

This clonotype was observed at least ten times. The rearrangement links TRBV7-2 to TRBJ2-3; D tentatively fits TRBD1 or TRBD2 (5 bases each). The CDR3 totals 15 residues. V shed 0 bases and J shed 5 bases, with 12 bases lying between them. The germline V gene has CDR1 SGHTA and CDR2 FQGNSA. In DNA, the CDR3 is TGTGCCAGCAGCTTAGCGAGGGGTAGGGGAGATACGCAGTATTTT. It specifies CASSLARGRGDTQYF. Full variable domain (remainder filled in from reference TRBV7-2 and TRBJ2-3): GAGVSQSPSNKVTEKGKDVELRCDPISGHTALYWYRQSLGQGLEFLIYFQGNSAPDKSGLPSDRFSAERTGGSVSTLTIQRTQQEDSAVYLCASSLARGRGDTQYFGPGTRLTVL.

This clonotype showed up many times. The chain employs TRBV7-2 and TRBJ1-3; D is ambiguous. The germline CDR1 and CDR2 sequences are SGHTA and FQGNSA. Deletions cut 0 bases from V and 4 bases from J, with 13 bases between. This CDR3 contains 16 residues. This CDR3 is CASSLALLTTGNTIYF. The CDR3 nucleotides read TGTGCCAGCAGCTTAGCGCTTCTCACGACCGGAAACACCATATATTTT. The entire variable domain, with the rest obtained from reference TRBV7-2 and TRBJ1-3, is as follows: GAGVSQSPSNKVTEKGKDVELRCDPISGHTALYWYRQSLGQGLEFLIYFQGNSAPDKSGLPSDRFSAERTGGSVSTLTIQRTQQEDSAVYLCASSLALLTTGNTIYFGEGSWLTVV.

This clonotype was found many times. The chain combines TRBV7-2 with TRBJ1-2; the match to TRBD1 covers 7 bases. The CDR3 is 12 amino acids. Germline V gene sequence: CDR1 SGHTA, CDR2 FQGNSA. V was pared by 5 bases and J by 10 bases, with 7 bases of the junction left unmatched. The CDR3 loop reads CASSPDRVDYTF. CDR3 nucleotide sequence: TGTGCCAGCAGCCCCGACAGGGTCGACTACACCTTC. Drawing the rest from reference TRBV7-2 and TRBJ1-2, the complete variable domain is GAGVSQSPSNKVTEKGKDVELRCDPISGHTALYWYRQSLGQGLEFLIYFQGNSAPDKSGLPSDRFSAERTGGSVSTLTIQRTQQEDSAVYLCASSPDRVDYTFGSGTRLTVV.

This clonotype was seen at least ten times. V is TRBV11-2 and J is TRBJ2-2, with D maybe TRBD2 (5 bases). The CDR3 covers 15 residues. In germline, CDR1 is SGHAT, CDR2 FQNNGV. Trimming removed 5 bases at V and 4 bases at J, with 14 bases between. The CDR3 is CASSHHPGFTGELFF. The CDR3 DNA is TGTGCCAGCAGCCACCACCCGGGGTTCACCGGGGAGCTGTTTTTT.

This clonotype was recorded many times. J is TRBJ1-1 and V is TRBV11-2; 8 bases are shared with TRBD1. V was pared by 2 bases and J by 2 bases, with 4 bases of the junction left unmatched. CDR1 SGHAT and CDR2 FQNNGV come from the germline V gene. CDR3 size: 15 residues. CDR3 sequence: CASSLRGQVNTEAFF. CDR3 sequence (DNA): TGTGCCAGCAGCTTACGGGGACAGGTAAACACTGAAGCTTTCTTT. Using reference TRBV11-2 and TRBJ1-1 for the parts outside the CDR3, the full variable domain is EAGVAQSPRYKIIEKRQSVAFWCNPISGHATLYWYQQILGQGPKLLIQFQNNGVVDDSQLPKDRFSAERLKGVDSTLKIQPAKLEDSAVYLCASSLRGQVNTEAFFGQGTRLTVV.

This clonotype was counted many times. The chain couples TRBV2 to TRBJ2-7; D may be TRBD1 or TRBD2 (5 bases each). The CDR3 loop spans 14 amino acids. The V gene lost 7 bases and the J gene lost 2 bases, with 15 bases spanning the gap. CDR1 and CDR2 (germline): SNHLY, FYNNEI. The CDR3 DNA is TGTGCCAGCAAGGGAAGGGACGGTCCCTACGAGCAGTACTTC. It specifies CASKGRDGPYEQYF. The whole variable domain, filled in from reference TRBV2 and TRBJ2-7, reads EPEVTQTPSHQVTQMGQEVILRCVPISNHLYFYWYRQILGQKVEFLVSFYNNEISEKSEIFDDQFSVERPDGSNFTLKIRSTKLEDSAMYFCASKGRDGPYEQYFGPGTRLTVT.

This clonotype was recorded many times. The J gene is TRBJ1-1, the V gene TRBV6-5; D perhaps matches TRBD1 (6 bases). This CDR3 is built from 13 residues. V was clipped by 2 bases and J by 6 bases, with 10 bases between them. In germline, CDR1 is MNHEY, CDR2 SVGAGI. CDR3 nucleotides: TGTGCCAGCAGTTACGACAGGCTCGCTGAAGCTTTCTTT. The encoded protein is CASSYDRLAEAFF.

For this clonotype: A read error may be the cause here, since a much bigger clone is one base away. The chain carries TRBV7-8 and TRBJ2-5; 8 nucleotides line up with TRBD1. This CDR3 has 15 residues. Germline V gene lookup returns CDR1 SGHVS and CDR2 FQNEAQ. This CDR3 is CASSQAQGARETQYF. The CDR3 DNA is TGCGCCAGCAGCCAAGCTCAGGGGGCGAGGGAGACCCAGTACTTC.

This clonotype was detected ten times or more. This chain connects TRBV12-3 or TRBV12-4 to TRBJ2-7; 7 bases fit TRBD1. The CDR3 length is 12 residues. With V trimmed by 6 bases and J by 5 bases, 4 bases remained unmatched. The CDR3 spells CASSTDRDEQYF. CDR3 coding DNA: TGTGCCAGCAGCACAGACAGGGACGAGCAGTACTTC.

Worth noting for this clonotype: This clone may be a read error of a much larger clone one base away. The chain has TRBV5-1 and TRBJ2-3, with 13 nucleotides matching TRBD2. This CDR3 has 19 amino acids. Losses at the gene ends were 1 base for V and 4 bases for J; bases not matched to a gene: 12. Germline V gives CDR1 SGHRS, CDR2 YFSETQ. The CDR3 DNA reads as TGCGCCAGCAGCTTGAGGAGACTAGCGGGGGGCCGAGACGCAGATACGCAGTATTTT. As protein: CASSLRRLAGGRDADTQYF. The full variable domain, rest sourced from reference TRBV5-1 and TRBJ2-3, is KAGVTQTPRYLIKTRGQQVTLSCSPISGHRSVSWYQQTPGQGLQFLFEYFSETQRNKGNFPGRFSGRQFSNSRSEMNVSTLELGDSALYLCASSLRRLAGGRDADTQYFGPGTRLTVL.

This clonotype came up many times. V usage is TRBV5-6 and J usage is TRBJ1-1, with D maybe TRBD1 (6 bases). Germline CDR1 is SGHDT and CDR2 is YYEEEE. V gave up 0 bases and J gave up 5 bases, with 26 bases separating them. CDR3 size: 19 residues. The CDR3 nucleotides read TGTGCCAGCAGCTTGGCCCGGTGGGGGGGCTCAAGCGGGAATACTGAAGCTTTCTTT. The encoded protein is CASSLARWGGSSGNTEAFF.

This clonotype was recorded many times. The chain uses TRBV20-1 and TRBJ1-1, with TRBD1 identical over 7 bases. This CDR3 has 13 amino acids. The V segment lost 6 bases and the J segment 1 base; nucleotides outside the gene matches: 5. Per germline, CDR1 DFQATT and CDR2 SNEGSKA (reference sequence). CDR3 sequence (DNA): TGCAGTGCCCGACAGGGCAAGAACACTGAAGCTTTCTTT. Protein: CSARQGKNTEAFF.

This clonotype was recorded many times. V gene TRBV10-3 combines with J gene TRBJ2-3; the D gene is possibly TRBD2 (5 bases). The V gene's germline CDR1 is ENHRY and CDR2 SYGVKD. The V end lost 4 bases, the J end lost 6 bases, and 11 bases lay between the germline ends. This CDR3 comprises 13 residues. For the CDR3, the DNA is TGTGCCATCAGTGTCACTAGTACCGATACGCAGTATTTT. Protein product: CAISVTSTDTQYF.

This clonotype was seen a handful of times. In DNA, the CDR3 is TGTGCCAGCGGCCCTCTTGGAGACTATCAGCCCCAGCATTTT. Translation: CASGPLGDYQPQHF. The V and J genes are TRBV6-2 or TRBV6-3 and TRBJ1-5; D is unresolved. From germline, CDR1 is MNHEY and CDR2 SVGEGT. The CDR3 covers 14 residues. V shed 8 bases and J shed 5 bases, with 16 bases lying between them.

This clonotype was picked up many times. The rearrangement uses TRBV9 and TRBJ2-7; D may be TRBD1 or TRBD2 (5 bases each). This CDR3 has 14 residues. Germline lookup yields CDR1 SGDLS and CDR2 YYNGEE. The ends were cut back, 3 bases at V and 5 bases at J, with 15 bases in the middle. The CDR3 reads CASSATGTYHEQYF. The CDR3 nucleotides are TGTGCCAGCAGCGCTACTGGGACGTACCACGAGCAGTACTTC.

This clonotype has a count of ten or more. The genes are TRBV20-1 and TRBJ1-1; D is undetermined. This CDR3 is built from 14 residues. Germline CDR1 reads DFQATT; CDR2 reads SNEGSKA (reference sequence). The V gene lost 0 bases and the J gene lost 4 bases, with 12 bases spanning the gap. The CDR3 DNA reads TGCAGTGCTAGAGATTCCCCCGCAGGCACTGAAGCTTTCTTT. As protein: CSARDSPAGTEAFF.

This clonotype was seen repeatedly, ten times or more. The chain uses TRBV29-1 and TRBJ1-1; D might be TRBD1 (5 bases). Looked up from germline, CDR1 is SQVTM and CDR2 is ANQGSEA. V lost 2 bases and J 4 bases, leaving 8 bases between the germline ends. There are 12 residues in the CDR3. Here the CDR3 DNA reads TGCAGCGTTGAAATCCAGGGCACTGAAGCTTTCTTT. Residues: CSVEIQGTEAFF. The whole variable domain, remainder taken from reference TRBV29-1 and TRBJ1-1, is SAVISQKPSRDICQRGTSLTIQCQVDSQVTMMFWYRQQPGQSLTLIATANQGSEATYESGFVIDKFPISRPNLTFSTLTVSNMSPEDSSIYLCSVEIQGTEAFFGQGTRLTVV.

This clonotype was observed many times. V usage is TRBV27 and J usage is TRBJ2-2, with 8 positions matching TRBD1. Germline V gene lookup returns CDR1 MNHEY and CDR2 SMNVEV (reference sequence). The CDR3 spans 17 residues. V lost 5 bases and J lost 5; bases outside the gene matches: 13. As DNA, the CDR3 is TGTGCCAGCAGTCCTACAGGGGGTGTCGTGTTTACCGGGGAGCTGTTTTTT. Its protein is CASSPTGGVVFTGELFF.

This clonotype was detected only a few times. V and J are TRBV5-4 and TRBJ2-2; D possibly corresponds to TRBD1 (7 bases). Germline-derived CDR1 and CDR2 are SGHNT and YYREEE (reference sequence). The ends were cut back, 7 bases at V and 1 base at J, with 17 bases in the middle. The CDR3 runs 16 residues. The CDR3 DNA follows: TGTGCCAGCCTCGCCGGGGGACAGCGGAACACCGGGGAGCTGTTTTTT. As protein: CASLAGGQRNTGELFF.

This clonotype was picked up many times. The V and J genes are TRBV29-1 and TRBJ1-1, with D perhaps matching TRBD1 (6 bases). The CDR3 has 13 amino acids. Trimming stripped 7 bases from V and 8 bases from J, with 20 bases between. Germline lookup yields CDR1 SQVTM and CDR2 ANQGSEA. The CDR3 DNA sequence: TGCAGCGCCCCCCATAGTTACGGGACAGAAGCTTTCTTT. Protein: CSAPHSYGTEAFF.